These 21 T cell receptor beta chains came from one sample sequenced in a study of post-analysis software for immune sequencing data. Unique molecular identifiers tagged the TCR beta cDNA libraries. TCRdb redid the calling of the PCR reads with MiXCR, one entry per CDR3 protein. The sample holds about 400,000 distinct CDR3 sequences, roughly 35% seen once. Antigens of these TCRs are unknown. Study outcomes and limitations: Four or five TRBV segments were significantly more frequent in patients than in controls. TRBV5-6, TRBV5-1 and TRBV20-1 were among these segments.

Input material: blood. These receptors originate from a girl aged 10 to 17 with multiple sclerosis.

This clonotype was counted between two and nine times. This rearrangement joins TRBV20-1 to TRBJ1-2; no definite D call. Per germline, CDR1 DFQATT and CDR2 SNEGSKA (reference sequence). This CDR3 spans 12 amino acids. Trimming left V 3 bases short and J 2 bases short, with 7 bases between. In DNA form, the CDR3 reads TGCAGTGCTAGTCTCCCAAACTATGGCTACACCTTC. Amino acids: CSASLPNYGYTF.

The chain is built from TRBV6-6 and TRBJ1-2; 7 bases match TRBD1. The trim removed 3 bases at V and 0 bases at J, leaving 4 bases unmatched. The CDR3 extends over 15 amino acids. In germline, CDR1 is MNHNY, CDR2 SVGAGI (reference sequence). The CDR3, as DNA: TGTGCCAGCAGTTATACGACAGGGCCTAACTATGGCTACACCTTC. This gives the protein CASSYTTGPNYGYTF.

This clonotype came up a few times. The V gene is TRBV7-2, the J gene TRBJ2-1; D tentatively fits TRBD1 or TRBD2 (5 bases each). The germline V gene has CDR1 SGHTA and CDR2 FQGNSA. This CDR3 spans 16 amino acids. V dropped 1 base and J dropped 7 bases, with 17 bases sitting between them. The CDR3 nucleotides are TGTGCCAGCAGCTTAGGACCGGGGCGGGCGGATAATGAGCAGTTCTTC. Amino acid sequence: CASSLGPGRADNEQFF.

The chain uses TRBV29-1 and TRBJ2-5; 9 bases align to TRBD1. The V gene end was trimmed by 7 bases and the J gene end by 2 bases; junction bases not matched to a gene: 8. Germline CDR1 reads SQVTM; CDR2 reads ANQGSEA. CDR3 length: 14 amino acids. The CDR3 DNA reads TGCAGCGCCGTTCCGGGACAGGGACAAGAGACCCAGTACTTC. As protein: CSAVPGQGQETQYF.

This clonotype came up a few times. The rearrangement links TRBV20-1 to TRBJ2-5, with TRBD1 matching over 11 bases. Looked up from germline, CDR1 is DFQATT and CDR2 is SNEGSKA (reference sequence). This CDR3 comprises 13 residues. Losses at the gene ends were 5 bases for V and 2 bases for J; bases not matched to a gene: 1. CDR3 in amino acids: CSARDRGQETQYF. In DNA form, the CDR3 reads TGCAGTGCTCGGGACAGGGGGCAAGAGACCCAGTACTTC.

This clonotype was detected only a few times. This sequence joins TRBV27 and TRBJ2-5, with D possibly matching TRBD1 (6 bases). V dropped 1 base and J dropped 11 bases, with 14 bases sitting between them. The CDR3 runs 13 residues. Germline lookup yields CDR1 MNHEY and CDR2 SMNVEV (reference sequence). CDR3 amino acids: CASSLWAGEEQYF. Written as DNA, the CDR3 is TGTGCCAGCAGTTTATGGGCAGGGGAAGAGCAGTACTTC.

This chain links TRBV11-2 with TRBJ2-5; maybe TRBD1 (6 bases). In germline, CDR1 is SGHAT, CDR2 FQNNGV. Deletions cut 5 bases from V and 11 bases from J, with 24 bases between. This CDR3 spans 15 amino acids. This CDR3 reads CASSIYRERPYGQYF. Written as DNA, the CDR3 is TGTGCCAGCAGCATTTACAGGGAAAGGCCCTACGGGCAGTACTTC. The full variable domain, its missing parts supplied by reference TRBV11-2 and TRBJ2-5, is EAGVAQSPRYKIIEKRQSVAFWCNPISGHATLYWYQQILGQGPKLLIQFQNNGVVDDSQLPKDRFSAERLKGVDSTLKIQPAKLEDSAVYLCASSIYRERPYGQYFGPGTRLLVL.

This clonotype was detected only a few times. The chain is built from TRBV20-1 and TRBJ2-7; D remains unclear. The V gene lost 5 bases and the J gene lost 6 bases, with 14 bases spanning the gap. This CDR3 comprises 12 residues. Germline loops: CDR1 DFQATT, CDR2 SNEGSKA (reference sequence). CDR3: CSAQVPFREQYF. CDR3 bases: TGCAGTGCTCAGGTCCCCTTTCGCGAGCAGTACTTC.

The V call is TRBV7-9, the J call TRBJ2-3; TRBD1 agrees at 7 bases. V was clipped by 4 bases and J by 1 base; unmatched bases: 8. The V gene's germline CDR1 is SEHNR and CDR2 FQNEAQ (reference sequence). This CDR3 is 16 amino acids long. For the CDR3, the DNA is TGTGCCAGCAGCTCCCTAACCCAGGGGGGCACAGATACGCAGTATTTT. This sequence encodes CASSSLTQGGTDTQYF.

This clonotype appeared a few times. The V and J genes are TRBV7-8 and TRBJ2-7; TRBD1 matches 7 bases. CDR1 is SGHVS, CDR2 FQNEAQ, per germline. The CDR3 has 16 residues. J gave up 7 bases and V 4 bases, and 16 bases lay outside the gene matches. CDR3 loop: CASSSQGIGLVGEQYF. CDR3 nucleotides: TGTGCCAGCAGCTCACAGGGGATTGGGCTGGTGGGGGAGCAGTACTTC.

Written as DNA, the CDR3 is TGTGCCACCAAGGGAGGGGGAGGCCCCTACGAGCAGTACTTC. This gives the protein CATKGGGGPYEQYF. The genes are TRBV2 and TRBJ2-7; D perhaps matches TRBD2 (7 bases). V lost 10 bases, J lost 2 bases, and 18 bases lay in between. This CDR3 has 14 amino acids. The germline V gene has CDR1 SNHLY and CDR2 FYNNEI.

This clonotype was picked up a small number of times. The chain links TRBV29-1 to TRBJ1-5; TRBD1 is a possible D gene (5 bases). CDR1 is SQVTM and CDR2 is ANQGSEA in the germline V gene. The length of the CDR3 is 13 residues. The V gene lost 4 bases and the J gene lost 1 base, with 8 bases spanning the gap. Here the CDR3 reads CSVVWGSNQPQHF. CDR3 nucleotides: TGCAGCGTTGTTTGGGGGAGCAATCAGCCCCAGCATTTT.

The V and J genes are TRBV7-9 and TRBJ2-7, with D possibly TRBD1 on 6 matching bases. Germline lookup yields CDR1 SEHNR and CDR2 FQNEAQ (reference sequence). The CDR3 has 13 residues. Trimming took off 5 bases at V and 2 bases at J, with 10 bases between the two ends. In nucleotides, the CDR3 is TGTGCCAGCAGCCACGGACAGCCCTACGAGCAGTACTTC. The encoded protein is CASSHGQPYEQYF. Full variable domain (missing parts from reference TRBV7-9 and TRBJ2-7): DTGVSQNPRHKITKRGQNVTFRCDPISEHNRLYWYRQTLGQGPEFLTYFQNEAQLEKSRLLSDRFSAERPKGSFSTLEIQRTEQGDSAMYLCASSHGQPYEQYFGPGTRLTVT.

The chain carries TRBV2 and TRBJ2-1; 11 nucleotides line up with TRBD2. CDR1 is SNHLY and CDR2 is FYNNEI in the germline V gene. The CDR3 length is 14 residues. Trimming took 7 bases from V and 5 from J; bases not matched to a gene: 4. CDR3 sequence (DNA): TGTGCCAGCACTGGTAGCGGGGGGGACAATGAGCAGTTCTTC. Encoded protein: CASTGSGGDNEQFF.

This clonotype was picked up one time. The chain carries TRBV6-6 and TRBJ2-7, with 7 positions matching TRBD1. CDR1 MNHNY and CDR2 SVGAGI come from the germline V gene (reference sequence). The CDR3 runs to 15 residues. V shed 5 bases, J shed 2 bases, and the junction held 9 bases outside the gene matches. The CDR3 reads CASSGGQQFPYEQYF. DNA for the CDR3: TGTGCCAGCAGTGGGGGACAGCAATTCCCCTACGAGCAGTACTTC.

The genes are TRBV7-8 and TRBJ2-7; D may match TRBD1 or TRBD2 (5 bases each). The DNA end favors TRBJ2-1, so the J call may be wrong. The CDR3 extends over 15 amino acids. Germline V lookup: CDR1 SGHVS, CDR2 FQNEAQ. CDR3 amino acids: CASSPRDLLYNEQFF. CDR3 nucleotide sequence: TGTGCCAGCAGCCCCCGGGACCTTCTTTACAATGAGCAGTTCTTC.

This chain links TRBV28 with TRBJ2-2; D unresolved. Between the trimmed V and J ends, which lost 3 bases and 1 base, there was a span of 9 bases. The CDR3 extends over 15 amino acids. CDR1 MDHEN and CDR2 SYDVKM come from the germline V gene. CDR3 amino acids: CASSFANRNTGELFF. CDR3 bases: TGTGCCAGCAGTTTCGCTAACAGGAACACCGGGGAGCTGTTTTTT.

The DNA of the CDR3 is TGTGCCAGCAGTTACTCGAAAACGGTACGACATCGGGACCAGCCCCAGCATTTT. It is translated as CASSYSKTVRHRDQPQHF. The genes are TRBV6-2 or TRBV6-3 and TRBJ1-5; D possibly corresponds to TRBD1 (5 bases). Per the germline V gene, CDR1 is MNHEY and CDR2 is SVGEGT. The CDR3 consists of 18 residues. The V and J ends lost 0 bases and 7 bases respectively, with 22 bases between them.

This clonotype was seen a handful of times. J is TRBJ2-7 and V is TRBV4-3, with D possibly TRBD1 on 6 matching bases. The germline gives CDR1 LGHNA, CDR2 YSLEER. The CDR3 runs 16 residues. Between the trimmed V and J ends, which lost 0 bases and 2 bases, there was a span of 14 bases. This CDR3 reads CASSQDVQGWAYEQYF. As DNA, the CDR3 is TGCGCCAGCAGCCAAGATGTACAGGGTTGGGCCTACGAGCAGTACTTC.

V gene TRBV20-1 combines with J gene TRBJ2-1; no clear D. Trimming removed 3 bases from V and 5 bases from J, with 20 bases in between. This CDR3 is built from 16 residues. Germline V gene data show CDR1 as DFQATT and CDR2 as SNEGSKA (reference sequence). CDR3 bases: TGCAGTGCTAGTCCCCTTACCGTTGTTCGTCACAATGAGCAGTTCTTC. This gives the protein CSASPLTVVRHNEQFF.

This clonotype was seen a few times. The chain links TRBV6-1 to TRBJ2-7; a possible D gene is TRBD1 (6 bases). The CDR3 is 12 residues long. CDR1 is MNHNS, CDR2 SASEGT, per germline. The ends were cut back, 10 bases at V and 2 bases at J, with 12 bases in the middle. CDR3 DNA: TGTGCCACCGGGACATATCCCTACGAGCAGTACTTC. As protein: CATGTYPYEQYF.